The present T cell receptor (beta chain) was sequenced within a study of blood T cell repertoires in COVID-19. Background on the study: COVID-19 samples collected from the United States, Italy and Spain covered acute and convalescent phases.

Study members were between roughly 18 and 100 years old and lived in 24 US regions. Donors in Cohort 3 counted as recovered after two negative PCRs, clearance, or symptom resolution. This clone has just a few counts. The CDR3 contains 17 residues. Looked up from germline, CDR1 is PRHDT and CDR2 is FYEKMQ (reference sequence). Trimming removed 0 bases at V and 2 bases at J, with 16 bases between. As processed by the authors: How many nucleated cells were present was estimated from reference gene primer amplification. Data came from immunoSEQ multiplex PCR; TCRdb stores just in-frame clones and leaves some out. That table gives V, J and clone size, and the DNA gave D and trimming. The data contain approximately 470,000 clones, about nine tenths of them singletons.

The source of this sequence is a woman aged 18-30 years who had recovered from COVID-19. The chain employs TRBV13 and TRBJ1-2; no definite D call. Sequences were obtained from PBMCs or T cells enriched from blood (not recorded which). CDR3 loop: CASSLGPVLEGNYGYTF. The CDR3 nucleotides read TGTGCCAGCAGCTTAGGCCCCGTCCTAGAGGGAAACTATGGCTACACCTTC.